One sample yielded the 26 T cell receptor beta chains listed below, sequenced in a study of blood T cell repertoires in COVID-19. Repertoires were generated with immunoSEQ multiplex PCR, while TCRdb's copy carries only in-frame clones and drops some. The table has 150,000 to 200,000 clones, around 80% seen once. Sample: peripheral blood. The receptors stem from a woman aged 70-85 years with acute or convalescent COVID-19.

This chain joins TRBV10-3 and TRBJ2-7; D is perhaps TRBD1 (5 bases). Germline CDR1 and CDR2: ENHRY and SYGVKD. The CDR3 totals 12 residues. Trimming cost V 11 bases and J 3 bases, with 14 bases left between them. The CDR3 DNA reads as TGTGCCGTAGGCTCAGGACACTACGAGCAGTACTTC. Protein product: CAVGSGHYEQYF.

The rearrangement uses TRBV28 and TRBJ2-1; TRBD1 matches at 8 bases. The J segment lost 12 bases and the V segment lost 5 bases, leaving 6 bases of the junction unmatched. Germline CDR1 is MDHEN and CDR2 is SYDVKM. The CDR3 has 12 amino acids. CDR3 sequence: CASSRTGIWQFF. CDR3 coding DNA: TGTGCCAGCAGTCGGACAGGGATCTGGCAGTTCTTC.

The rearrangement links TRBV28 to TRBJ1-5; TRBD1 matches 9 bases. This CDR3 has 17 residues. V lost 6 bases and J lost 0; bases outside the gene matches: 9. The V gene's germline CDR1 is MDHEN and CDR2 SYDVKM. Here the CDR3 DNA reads TGTGCCAGCAGCTACCGGGACAGGGCAGATAGCAATCAGCCCCAGCATTTT. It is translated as CASSYRDRADSNQPQHF.

As DNA, the CDR3 is TGTGCCAGCAGTTTTCTCGGGACAGGGAATGAAAAACTGTTTTTT. Amino acid sequence: CASSFLGTGNEKLFF. V gene TRBV27 combines with J gene TRBJ1-4; TRBD1 matches at 9 bases. J gave up 5 bases and V 3 bases, and 4 bases lay outside the gene matches. Germline CDR1 reads MNHEY; CDR2 reads SMNVEV (reference sequence). The CDR3 loop spans 15 amino acids.

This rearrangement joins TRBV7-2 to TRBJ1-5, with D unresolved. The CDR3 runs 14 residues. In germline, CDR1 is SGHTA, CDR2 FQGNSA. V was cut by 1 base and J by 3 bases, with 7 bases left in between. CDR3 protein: CASSLVGVNQPQHF. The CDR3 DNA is TGTGCCAGCAGCTTAGTCGGAGTCAATCAGCCCCAGCATTTT.

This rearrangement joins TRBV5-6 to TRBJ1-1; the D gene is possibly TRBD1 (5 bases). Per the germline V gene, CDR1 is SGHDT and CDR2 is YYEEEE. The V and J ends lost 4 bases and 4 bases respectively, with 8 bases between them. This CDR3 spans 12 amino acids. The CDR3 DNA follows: TGTGCCAGCAGCATCAGGGTCACTGAAGCTTTCTTT. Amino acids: CASSIRVTEAFF.

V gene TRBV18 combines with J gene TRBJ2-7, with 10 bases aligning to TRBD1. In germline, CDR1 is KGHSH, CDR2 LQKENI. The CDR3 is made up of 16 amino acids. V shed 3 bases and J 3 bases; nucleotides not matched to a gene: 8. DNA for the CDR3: TGTGCCAGCTCACCTCGAACCGGGACAGGGGTCTACGAGCAGTACTTC. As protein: CASSPRTGTGVYEQYF.

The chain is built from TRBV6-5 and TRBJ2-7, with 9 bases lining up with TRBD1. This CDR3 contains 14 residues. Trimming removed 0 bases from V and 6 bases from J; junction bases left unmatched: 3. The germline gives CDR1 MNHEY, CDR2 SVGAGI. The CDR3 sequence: CASSYSRTGVEQYF. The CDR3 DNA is TGTGCCAGCAGTTACTCGAGGACAGGGGTCGAGCAGTACTTC.

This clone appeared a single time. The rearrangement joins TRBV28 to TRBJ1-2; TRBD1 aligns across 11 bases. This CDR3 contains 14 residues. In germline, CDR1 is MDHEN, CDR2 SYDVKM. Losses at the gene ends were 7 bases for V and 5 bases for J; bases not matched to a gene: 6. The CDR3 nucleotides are TGTGCCAGCATCCCTGGGACAGGGGGTTATGGCTACACCTTC. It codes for CASIPGTGGYGYTF.

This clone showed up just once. The CDR3, as DNA: TGTGCCAGCAGCAAAGTGGCTTGTTGGTCCGGGGAGCTGTTTTTT. It encodes CASSKVACWSGELFF. The chain employs TRBV21-1 and TRBJ2-2; the table names TRBD1, a call not compared with the DNA. TRBV21-1 is a known pseudogene. CDR3 length: 15 amino acids.

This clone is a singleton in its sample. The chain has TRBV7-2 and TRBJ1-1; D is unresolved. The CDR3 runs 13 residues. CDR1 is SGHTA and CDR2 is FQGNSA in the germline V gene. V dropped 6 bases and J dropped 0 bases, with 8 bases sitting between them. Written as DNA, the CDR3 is TGTGCCAGCAGAATCGGGATGAACACTGAAGCTTTCTTT. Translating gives CASRIGMNTEAFF.

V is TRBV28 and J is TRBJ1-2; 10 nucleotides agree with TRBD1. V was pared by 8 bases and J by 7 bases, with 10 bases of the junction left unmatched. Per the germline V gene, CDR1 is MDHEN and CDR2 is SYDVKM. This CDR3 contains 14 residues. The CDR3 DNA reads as TGTGCCAGCGCGGGACAGGGGAGAATATCTGGCTACACCTTC. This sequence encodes CASAGQGRISGYTF.

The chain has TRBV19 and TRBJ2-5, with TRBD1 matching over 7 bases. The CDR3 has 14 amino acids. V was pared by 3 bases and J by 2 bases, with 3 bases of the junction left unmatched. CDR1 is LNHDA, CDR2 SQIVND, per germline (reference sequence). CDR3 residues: CASSIGTVQETQYF. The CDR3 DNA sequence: TGTGCCAGTAGTATCGGGACAGTACAAGAGACCCAGTACTTC.

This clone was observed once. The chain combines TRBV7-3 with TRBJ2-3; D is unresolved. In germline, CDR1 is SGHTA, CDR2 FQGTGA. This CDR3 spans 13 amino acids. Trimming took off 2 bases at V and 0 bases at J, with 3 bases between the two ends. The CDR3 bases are TGTGCCAGCAGCTTACTCAGCACAGATACGCAGTATTTT. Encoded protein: CASSLLSTDTQYF.

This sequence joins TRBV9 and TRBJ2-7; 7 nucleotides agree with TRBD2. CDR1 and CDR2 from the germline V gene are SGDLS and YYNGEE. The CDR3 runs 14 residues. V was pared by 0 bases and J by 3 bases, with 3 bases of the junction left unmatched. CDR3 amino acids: CASSVGLAVYEQYF. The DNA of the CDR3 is TGTGCCAGCAGCGTAGGCCTAGCGGTCTACGAGCAGTACTTC.

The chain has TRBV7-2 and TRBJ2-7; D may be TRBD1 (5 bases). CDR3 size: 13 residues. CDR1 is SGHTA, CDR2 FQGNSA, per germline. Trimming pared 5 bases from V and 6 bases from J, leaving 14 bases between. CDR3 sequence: CASSPLDRGEQYF. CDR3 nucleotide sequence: TGTGCCAGCAGCCCCCTCGACAGAGGCGAGCAGTACTTC.

The chain's CDR3 is CASSLIVADTQYF. The CDR3 DNA reads TGTGCCAGCAGCTTGATAGTCGCAGATACGCAGTATTTT. The V gene is TRBV7-3, the J gene TRBJ2-3; no definite D call. CDR1 and CDR2 from the germline V gene are SGHTA and FQGTGA. This CDR3 contains 13 residues. With 3 bases removed from V and 4 bases from J, the gap between germline ends came to 8 bases.

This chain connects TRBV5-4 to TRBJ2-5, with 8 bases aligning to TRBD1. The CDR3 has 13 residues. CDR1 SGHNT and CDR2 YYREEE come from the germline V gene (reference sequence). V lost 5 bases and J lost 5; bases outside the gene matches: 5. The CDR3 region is CASSPTGVETQYF. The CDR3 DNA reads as TGTGCCAGCAGTCCGACAGGGGTGGAGACCCAGTACTTC. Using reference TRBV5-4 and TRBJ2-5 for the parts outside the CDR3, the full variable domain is ETGVTQSPTHLIKTRGQQVTLRCSSQSGHNTVSWYQQALGQGPQFIFQYYREEENGRGNFPPRFSGLQFPNYSSELNVNALELDDSALYLCASSPTGVETQYFGPGTRLLVL.

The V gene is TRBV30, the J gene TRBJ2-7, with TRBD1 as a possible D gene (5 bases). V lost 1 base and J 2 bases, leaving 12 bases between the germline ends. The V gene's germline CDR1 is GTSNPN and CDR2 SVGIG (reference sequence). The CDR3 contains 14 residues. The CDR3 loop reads CAWSESRVPYEQYF. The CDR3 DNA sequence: TGTGCCTGGAGTGAATCCAGGGTTCCCTACGAGCAGTACTTC.

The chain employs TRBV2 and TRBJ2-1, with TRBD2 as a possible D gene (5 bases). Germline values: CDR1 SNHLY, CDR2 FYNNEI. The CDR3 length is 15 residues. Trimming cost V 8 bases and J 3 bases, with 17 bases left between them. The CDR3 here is CASSPRTGYYNEQFF. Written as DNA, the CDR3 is TGTGCCAGCTCTCCGCGGACTGGATACTACAATGAGCAGTTCTTC.

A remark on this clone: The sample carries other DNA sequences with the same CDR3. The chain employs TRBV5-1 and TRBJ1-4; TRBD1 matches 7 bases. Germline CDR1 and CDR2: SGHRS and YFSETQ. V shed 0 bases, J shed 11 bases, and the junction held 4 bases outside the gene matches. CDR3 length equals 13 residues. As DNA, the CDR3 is TGCGCCAGCAGCTTGGGACAGGGCGGCAAACTGTTTTTT. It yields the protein CASSLGQGGKLFF.

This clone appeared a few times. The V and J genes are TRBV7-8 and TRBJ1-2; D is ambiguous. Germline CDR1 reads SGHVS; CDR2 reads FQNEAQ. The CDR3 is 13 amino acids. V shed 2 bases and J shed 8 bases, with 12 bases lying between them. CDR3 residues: CASSLSEARGYTF. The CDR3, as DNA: TGTGCCAGCAGCTTATCGGAAGCGAGAGGCTACACCTTC.

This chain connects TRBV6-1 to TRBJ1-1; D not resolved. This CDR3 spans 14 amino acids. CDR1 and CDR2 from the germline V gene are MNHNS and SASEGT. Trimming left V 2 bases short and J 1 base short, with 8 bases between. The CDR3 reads CASSERAGNTEAFF. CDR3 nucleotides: TGTGCCAGCAGTGAAAGAGCAGGGAACACTGAAGCTTTCTTT.

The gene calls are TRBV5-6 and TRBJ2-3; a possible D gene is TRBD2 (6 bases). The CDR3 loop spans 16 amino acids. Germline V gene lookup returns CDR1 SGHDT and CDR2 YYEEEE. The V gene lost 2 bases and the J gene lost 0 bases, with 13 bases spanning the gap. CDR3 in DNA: TGTGCCAGCAGCTTAGGGTTGGGGACTAGCACAGATACGCAGTATTTT. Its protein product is CASSLGLGTSTDTQYF.

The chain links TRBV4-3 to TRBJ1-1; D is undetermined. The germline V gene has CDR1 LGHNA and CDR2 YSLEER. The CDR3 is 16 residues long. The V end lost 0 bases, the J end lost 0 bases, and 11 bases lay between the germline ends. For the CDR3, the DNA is TGCGCCAGCAGCCAAGATCAGGCAGGCATGAACACTGAAGCTTTCTTT. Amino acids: CASSQDQAGMNTEAFF.

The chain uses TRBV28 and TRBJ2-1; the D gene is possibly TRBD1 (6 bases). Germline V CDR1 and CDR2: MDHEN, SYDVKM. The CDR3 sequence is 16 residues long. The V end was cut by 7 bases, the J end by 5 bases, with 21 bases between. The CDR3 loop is CASNLLRQVQNNEQFF. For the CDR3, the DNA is TGTGCCAGCAATCTCTTACGACAGGTTCAAAACAATGAGCAGTTCTTC.